The present T cell receptor (beta chain) was sequenced within a study of cytomegalovirus exposure and HLA in healthy donors. Study-level background: HLA-typed donors contributed 65 million to 95 million unique TCRs, which were held in an early data release. Findings and caveats of the study: Reportedly, diagnosis of cytomegalovirus status by the classifier showed high specificity and sensitivity.

Comment on this clone: Its specificity is unknown.

Donors were ostensibly healthy at sampling, although undocumented immune exposures were probable. PCR involved 60 Vbeta and 13 Jbeta primers. Only in-frame clones appear in the TCRdb table, and some are missing; sequencing was by immunoSEQ multiplex PCR. The sample includes over 100,000 clones, 84% of them seen just once. From germline, CDR1 is LGHNA and CDR2 YNFKEQ. V trimming: 0 bases; J trimming: 4 bases; junction bases outside the gene matches: 7. This CDR3 has 16 residues. The sequence was obtained from a young woman in good health and CMV-seropositive. The J gene is TRBJ2-3, the V gene TRBV4-2; TRBD2 matches at 7 bases. The sequencing sample was made of PBMCs. The CDR3 loop is CASSQEPSTSADTQYF. The CDR3 DNA is TGTGCCAGCAGCCAAGAACCCTCTACTAGCGCAGATACGCAGTATTTT.